The rows below give T cell receptor beta chains drawn from one sample of a study of read filtering for tumor transcriptome and immune sequencing. One entry per CDR3 protein, called by TCRdb with MiXCR from the reads. The table lists around 38,000 distinct CDR3 sequences, approximately 15% of them singletons. The sequenced sample was a population of CD138-negative cells sorted from bone marrow. Receptors originate from a donor over 35 with multiple myeloma. CDR3s include the opening cysteine and the closing phenylalanine or tryptophan.

V gene	J gene	CDR3 protein
TRBV5-1	TRBJ2-7	CASRTTGRDEQYF
TRBV18	TRBJ2-2	CASSQLRDANTGELFF
TRBV7-6	TRBJ2-3	CASSSTRSTDTQYF
TRBV6-2/TRBV6-3	TRBJ2-3	CASSYVGEWQYF
TRBV19	TRBJ2-2	CASSRVNTGELFF
TRBV5-5	TRBJ2-3	CASSSGQGTDTQYF
TRBV6-4	TRBJ1-5	CASSEGGGNQPQHF
TRBV19	TRBJ2-1	CASSIRGPYNEQFF
TRBV5-1	TRBJ2-2	CASSQILAPTGELFF
TRBV19	TRBJ1-1	CASKGEAANTEAFF
TRBV28	TRBJ2-7	CASSPGSRYEQYF
TRBV6-2/TRBV6-3	TRBJ2-5	CASSFWKETQYF
TRBV6-6	TRBJ2-3	CASSYGIATDTDTQYF
TRBV28	TRBJ2-3	CASSLLPRRTDQLLTDTQYF
TRBV20-1	TRBJ2-5	CSARAPSSGETQYF
TRBV25-1	TRBJ2-5	CASSAVETQYF
TRBV28	TRBJ2-3	CASSLSGTDTQYF
TRBV24-1	TRBJ2-2	CATSDTASTGELFF
TRBV4-2	TRBJ1-5	CASSQGPPEGQPQHF
TRBV28	TRBJ1-3	CASSPHSSGNTIYF
TRBV29-1	TRBJ1-1	CSAAGQLNTEAFF
TRBV11-2	TRBJ2-7	CASSSDRGTFGEQYF
TRBV19	TRBJ2-1	CASSISGTGPEQFF
TRBV28	TRBJ1-2	CASRSPPGQGRMDYGYTF
TRBV14	TRBJ1-1	CASSQVGAGEAFF
TRBV24-1	TRBJ1-5	CATSDSLGTGTQPQHF
TRBV28	TRBJ1-5	CASVSGGGIKPQHF
TRBV19	TRBJ2-5	CASSFTGGSETQYF
TRBV5-1	TRBJ2-7	CASSLGGTLSSYEQYF
TRBV10-3	TRBJ2-3	CAISESGTQYF
TRBV7-8	TRBJ1-4	CASSPLMGATNEKLFF
TRBV6-5	TRBJ1-6	CASSPPRDRENSPLHF
TRBV28	TRBJ2-2	CASSLRLAGNTGELFF
TRBV6-5	TRBJ1-2	CASRKFIYGTGDGYTF
TRBV5-1	TRBJ1-1	CASSLWPGNTEAFF
TRBV2	TRBJ2-5	CASVLGPLMETQYF
TRBV12-3/TRBV12-4	TRBJ2-1	CASSLGGVRRDEQFF
TRBV27	TRBJ2-7	CASSFFGQEGHEQYF
TRBV7-9	TRBJ2-1	CASSGHLSYNEQFF
TRBV12-3/TRBV12-4	TRBJ1-2	CASSFSDRYYGYTF
TRBV10-2	TRBJ2-2	CASKEGGSGELFF
TRBV30	TRBJ2-3	CAWSVHGGSTDTQYF
TRBV5-1	TRBJ2-5	CASSSGWTARGETQYF
TRBV7-9	TRBJ1-2	CASSFGGSDGYTF
TRBV10-3	TRBJ1-5	CAISDGQGSNQPQHF
TRBV5-1	TRBJ2-1	CASSFTGTSFNEQFF
TRBV7-8	TRBJ2-7	CASSRGTLAYEQYF